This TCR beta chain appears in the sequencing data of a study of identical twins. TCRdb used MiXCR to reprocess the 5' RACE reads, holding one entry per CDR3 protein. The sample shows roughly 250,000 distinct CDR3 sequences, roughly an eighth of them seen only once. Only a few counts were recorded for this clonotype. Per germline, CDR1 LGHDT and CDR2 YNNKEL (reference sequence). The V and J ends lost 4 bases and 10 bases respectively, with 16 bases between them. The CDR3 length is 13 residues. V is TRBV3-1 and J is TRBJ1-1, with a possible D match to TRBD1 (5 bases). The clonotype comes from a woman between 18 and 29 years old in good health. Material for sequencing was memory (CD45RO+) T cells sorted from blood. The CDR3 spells CASSPSGGAVAFF. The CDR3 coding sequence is TGTGCCAGCAGCCCCAGCGGAGGGGCGGTAGCTTTCTTT.